This TCR beta chain was recovered during a study of blood T cell repertoires in COVID-19 (TCRdb year 2020). At the level of the whole study: Samples from collaborators originated in the United States, Italy and Spain and spanned both the acute and convalescent phases of COVID-19. A de-identified subject ID, COVID-19 status, age in years and sex were almost always included in the sample metadata. The material from the prospective study consisted of cDNA or gDNA derived from T cells, B-cell-depleted T cells, or PBMCs. The samples were drawn from the first 160 participants of the ongoing ImmuneRACE study and from some 1,300 subjects provided by 6 global collaborators. Subjects who had been exposed to COVID-19, were actively infected with it, or had recovered from it provided the deeply sampled blood TCRbeta repertoires that made up the dataset. A freely available public database, intended as a resource for researchers studying the immune response to SARS-CoV-2, is where the repertoires were released. Where HLA class I and class II types were available, the types were taken from metadata supplied by the sample provider, not from assay-based typing. Study-wide findings and limitations: The quantity of clinical and demographic metadata differed by source and by participant and was supplied without curation.

The immunoSEQ Assay, a bias-controlled multiplex PCR, was used to amplify TCRbeta CDR3 regions from genomic DNA. The published analysis was carried out like this. The number of nucleated cells in each sample was estimated by amplification of reference gene primers within the assay. Sequence reads were collapsed and filtered to measure the absolute abundance of every unique TCRbeta CDR3 rearrangement. For each sample, productive Simpson clonality was calculated by taking the square root of Simpson's diversity index across productive rearrangements. In TCRdb, the immuneACCESS table is reduced to in-frame sequences with V and J assigned. These tables do not hold every clone; where another copy was compared, an unresolved V gene accounts for under half, and the others remain unexplained. The DNA gave D and trimming, while V, J and clone size come from that table. Across this sample there are some 200,000 clones, with about 80% seen only once. The ten largest clonotypes hold 6.5% to 8.5% of the sample.

The collaborating institutions used their own protocols to collect whole blood in K2EDTA tubes. Collaborator samples were shipped for TCRbeta analysis as frozen whole blood, isolated PBMCs, or DNA extracted from either sample type. As to this clone: This clone's antigen is unknown. This clone may be a read error of a much larger clone one base away.

A distance of 2 bases separates the germline ends of V and J, which lose 4 bases and 0 bases respectively. The CDR3 runs 11 residues from the cysteine to the phenylalanine. The DNA shown is the 33-base CDR3, in frame from base 1. CDR1 SGHRS and CDR2 YFSETQ are derived from the germline V gene. This receptor was taken from a human donor with acute or convalescent COVID-19. The donor label of this sample is uncertain. Sequencing used peripheral blood. In this chain, TRBV5-1 is recombined with TRBJ2-7; the D gene lacks a confident call. The CDR3 sequence is CASSRSYEQYF. Read as DNA, the sequence is TGCGCCAGCAGCCGCTCCTACGAGCAGTACTTC.